One and the same sample provided the 6 T cell receptor beta chains below, sequenced in a study of PD-1 blockade in classical Hodgkin lymphoma. Each of the patients experienced relapse following autologous stem cell transplantation, and their brentuximab vedotin exposure differed. This table comes from immunoSEQ multiplex PCR, and its TCRdb copy is limited to in-frame clones, with some not included. Among 50,000 or so clones listed, around 93% were seen once. The specimen was peripheral blood mononuclear cells (PBMCs), collected before the second cycle of nivolumab. The receptors shown here come from a human donor with classical Hodgkin lymphoma.

The V gene is TRBV4-2, the J gene TRBJ2-2, with 14 bases identical to TRBD2. The CDR3 length is 16 residues. The J segment lost 2 bases and the V segment lost 5 bases, leaving 1 base of the junction unmatched. The V gene's germline CDR1 is LGHNA and CDR2 YNFKEQ. The CDR3 sequence is CASSGTSGRNTGELFF. Written as DNA, the CDR3 is TGTGCCAGCAGCGGGACTAGCGGGAGAAACACCGGGGAGCTGTTTTTT.

Concerning this clone: Within the sample, other DNA sequences also encode this same CDR3. The chain uses TRBV9 and TRBJ2-1; 8 positions agree with TRBD2. The CDR3 spans 13 residues. The V segment lost 8 bases and the J segment 7 bases; nucleotides outside the gene matches: 8. CDR1 is SGDLS and CDR2 is YYNGEE in the germline V gene. The CDR3 is CASSGLVVNEQFF. The CDR3 DNA follows: TGTGCCAGTTCGGGACTAGTAGTAAATGAGCAGTTCTTC.

The chain is built from TRBV28 and TRBJ2-3; D is perhaps TRBD2 (5 bases). This CDR3 contains 12 residues. Germline CDR1 reads MDHEN; CDR2 reads SYDVKM. V was shortened by 2 bases and J by 5 bases, with 5 bases between the two germline ends. CDR3 residues: CASSLRGDTQYF. The DNA of the CDR3 is TGTGCCAGCAGTTTACGGGGAGATACGCAGTATTTT.

The chain joins TRBV9 to TRBJ2-2; D is perhaps TRBD2 (6 bases). The length of the CDR3 is 15 residues. The germline CDR1 and CDR2 sequences are SGDLS and YYNGEE. Between the trimmed V and J ends, which lost 0 bases and 4 bases, there was a span of 10 bases. The CDR3 is CASSVELAPTGELFF. The CDR3 DNA sequence: TGTGCCAGCAGCGTAGAGCTAGCGCCCACCGGGGAGCTGTTTTTT.

The V and J genes are TRBV19 and TRBJ2-3; 9 bases fit TRBD2. Germline assignment: CDR1 LNHDA and CDR2 SQIVND (reference sequence). The trim removed 3 bases at V and 5 bases at J, leaving 6 bases unmatched. The CDR3 has 15 amino acids. CDR3 nucleotides: TGTGCCAGTAGTATTAGCGGGGGAGCCGGAGATACGCAGTATTTT. Translation: CASSISGGAGDTQYF.

The chain uses TRBV7-3 and TRBJ2-1; D remains unclear. The CDR3 is made up of 15 amino acids. Trimming took off 4 bases at V and 2 bases at J, with 12 bases between the two ends. CDR1 and CDR2 (germline): SGHTA, FQGTGA. The CDR3 loop reads CASSSPDVAYNEQFF. CDR3 bases: TGTGCCAGCAGCTCACCGGATGTGGCCTACAATGAGCAGTTCTTC. Full variable domain (rest looked up from reference TRBV7-3 and TRBJ2-1): GAGVSQTPSNKVTEKGKYVELRCDPISGHTALYWYRQSLGQGPEFLIYFQGTGAADDSGLPNDRFFAVRPEGSVSTLKIQRTERGDSAVYLCASSSPDVAYNEQFFGPGTRLTVL.